This paragraph reports one TCR beta chain. As handled by the study authors: For nucleated cells, counts were estimated from reference gene primer amplification. TCRdb's copy holds only in-frame clones and misses some; the assay was immunoSEQ multiplex PCR. From that table come the V and J calls and clone size; the DNA was used to work out D and trimming. The sample gives approximately 50,000 clones, approximately 85% of which show up once; 16% is in the top ten. This CDR3 has 16 residues. V was clipped by 2 bases and J by 2 bases, with 15 bases between them. Germline CDR1 is SGHRS and CDR2 is YFSETQ. This sample was included in a study of blood T cell repertoires in COVID-19. The overall study: Nucleic acid was either cDNA or gDNA, and it came from T cells, B-cell-depleted T cells, or PBMCs.

The V gene is TRBV5-1, the J gene TRBJ2-3, with D perhaps TRBD1 (5 bases). The receptor comes from a human donor in a cohort sampled during active COVID-19. Input material: peripheral blood. The CDR3 region has the DNA TGCGCCAGCAGCTTAGGGCTGGACACCACCACAGATACGCAGTATTTT. As protein: CASSLGLDTTTDTQYF.